This paragraph reports one TCR beta chain. These data are taken from a study of blood T cell repertoires in COVID-19. Study-wide context: T cells, B-cell-depleted T cells, or PBMCs provided the cDNA or gDNA that served as material.

Per germline, CDR1 ENHRY and CDR2 SYGVKD. The germline V and J ends were trimmed by 6 bases and 9 bases, with 17 bases remaining between them. The CDR3 runs to 14 residues. Authors' data handling: Estimated nucleated cell counts came from reference gene primer amplification. Repertoires were generated with immunoSEQ multiplex PCR, while TCRdb's copy carries only in-frame clones and drops some. V, J and clone size were drawn from that table, and D and trimming were deduced from the DNA. The sample gives around 300,000 clones, approximately 87% of which show up once; about 5.2% is in the top ten. The TCR sequence derives from a woman in her thirties who had recovered from COVID-19. Sequencing was performed on PBMCs or T cells enriched from blood (not recorded which). J is TRBJ2-2 and V is TRBV10-3, with D perhaps matching TRBD2 (5 bases). CDR3 protein: CAIRARDTNRELFF. The CDR3 region has the DNA TGTGCCATCAGGGCCCGGGATACCAACCGGGAGCTGTTTTTT.